This T cell receptor (beta chain) was captured in a study of shared clonotypes between healthy human individuals. This CDR3 has 13 residues. Germline loops: CDR1 SGHRS, CDR2 YFSETQ. J gave up 3 bases and V 1 base, and 0 bases lay outside the gene matches. TCRdb keeps only in-frame clones here, not all; method: immunoSEQ multiplex PCR. The data show about 480,000 clones, over 75% seen once. With regard to this clone: The same CDR3 also results from other DNA sequences found in this sample.

Source material: PBMCs. V gene TRBV5-1 combines with J gene TRBJ1-2; 7 nucleotides align to TRBD1. The TCR comes from a middle-aged woman in good health. Some clones in this sample may be carry-over from other donors' samples. The CDR3 DNA reads TGCGCCAGCAGCTTGCAGGGGGACTATGGCTACACCTTC. Translated: CASSLQGDYGYTF.